The sequence of this TCR beta chain was determined in a study of cytomegalovirus exposure and HLA in healthy donors. Germline V gene sequence: CDR1 SQVTM, CDR2 ANQGSEA. The CDR3 loop spans 13 amino acids. V dropped 6 bases and J dropped 11 bases, with 22 bases sitting between them. On this clone itself: Its cognate antigen is unknown.

Study-level points and caveats: Donor immune exposure was known only as CMV serostatus.

Vbeta (60) and Jbeta (13) primers were used in the PCR. Some clones are missing from TCRdb's copy, which holds only in-frame ones; the method was immunoSEQ multiplex PCR. The sample records 72,000 or so clones, about 84% being singletons. V usage is TRBV29-1 and J usage is TRBJ1-1; D possibly corresponds to TRBD1 (5 bases). Sequencing used PBMCs. The sequence was collected from a man between 18 and 29 years old in good health and CMV-seropositive. CDR3 coding DNA: TGCAGCGTCCGAAGGGAGGCCCATGGGGACGCTTTCTTT. It is translated as CSVRREAHGDAFF.